This T cell receptor beta chain was observed in a study of vaccination and CD4 T cells after COVID-19. The assay that was used to sequence DNA from cultured CD4+ T cells was the Oncomine TCR Beta short-read assay. TCRdb analysed the PCR reads with MiXCR anew, one entry per CDR3 protein. In the table there are about 15,000 distinct CDR3 sequences, roughly 71% of which are singletons. General study points: The researchers studied relatively few convalescent patients and omitted early post-infection timepoints.

Note on this clonotype: Its antigen is currently unknown.

Trimming cost V 1 base and J 10 bases, with 8 bases left between them. The germline gives CDR1 SGHNT, CDR2 YENEEA. The length of the CDR3 is 12 residues. Described treatment: approximately 9-day PBMC culture with coronavirus spike peptide pools or control peptides (ViraFEST assay). The sample consisted of CD4+ T cells from blood, cultured in vitro. The chain uses TRBV11-3 and TRBJ2-1; D unclear. The clonotype was recovered from a human donor who had recovered from COVID-19. As DNA, the CDR3 is TGTGCCAGCAGCTTAGGTCCTAAAGAGCAGTTCTTC. Translation gives CASSLGPKEQFF.